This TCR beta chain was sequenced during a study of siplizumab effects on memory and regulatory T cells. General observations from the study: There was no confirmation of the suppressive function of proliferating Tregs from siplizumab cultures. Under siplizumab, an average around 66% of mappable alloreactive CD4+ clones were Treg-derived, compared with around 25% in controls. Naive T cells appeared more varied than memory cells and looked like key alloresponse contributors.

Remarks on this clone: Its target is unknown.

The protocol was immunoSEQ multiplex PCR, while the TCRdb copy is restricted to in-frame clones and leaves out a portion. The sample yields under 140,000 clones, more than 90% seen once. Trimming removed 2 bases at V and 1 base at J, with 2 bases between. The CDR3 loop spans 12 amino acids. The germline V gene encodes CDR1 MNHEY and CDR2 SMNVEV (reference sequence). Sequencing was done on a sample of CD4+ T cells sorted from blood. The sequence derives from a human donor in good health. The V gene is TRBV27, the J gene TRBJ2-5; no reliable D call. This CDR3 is CASSLPQETQYF. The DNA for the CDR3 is TGTGCCAGCAGTTTACCCCAAGAGACCCAGTACTTC.